This TCR beta chain was sequenced for a study of blood T cell repertoires in COVID-19. Study-level information: COVID-19 samples, acute and convalescent, were from the United States, Italy and Spain. The cDNA or gDNA used as material had been derived from T cells, B-cell-depleted T cells, or PBMCs.

The CDR3 totals 12 residues. With 0 bases removed from V and 11 bases from J, the gap between germline ends came to 5 bases. Germline V lookup: CDR1 LGHDT, CDR2 YNNKEL (reference sequence). Only in-frame clones appear in the TCRdb table, and some are missing; sequencing was by immunoSEQ multiplex PCR. This table holds under 200,000 clones, about 85% found once. This clone was seen a few times. The chain uses TRBV3-1 (or the pseudogene TRBV3-2) and TRBJ1-6; D call uncertain. The clonotype comes from a man in his 60s who had recovered from COVID-19. The sample taken for sequencing was peripheral blood. This chain's CDR3 is CASSQDQTPLHF. Here the CDR3 DNA reads TGTGCCAGCAGCCAAGATCAAACACCCCTCCACTTT.